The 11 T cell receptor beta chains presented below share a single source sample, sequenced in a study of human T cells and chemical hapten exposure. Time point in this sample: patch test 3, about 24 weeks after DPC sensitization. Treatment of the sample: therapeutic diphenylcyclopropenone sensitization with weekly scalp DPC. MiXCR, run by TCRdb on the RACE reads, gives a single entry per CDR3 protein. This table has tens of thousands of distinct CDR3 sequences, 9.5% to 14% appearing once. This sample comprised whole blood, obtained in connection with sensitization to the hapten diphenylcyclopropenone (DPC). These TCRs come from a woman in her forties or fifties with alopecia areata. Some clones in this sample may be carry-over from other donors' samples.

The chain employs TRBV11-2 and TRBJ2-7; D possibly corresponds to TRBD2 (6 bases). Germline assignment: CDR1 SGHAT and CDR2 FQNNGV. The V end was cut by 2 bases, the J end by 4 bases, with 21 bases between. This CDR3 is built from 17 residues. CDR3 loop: CASSLNSIGGVAYEQYF. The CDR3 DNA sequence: TGTGCCAGCAGCTTAAACTCCATTGGCGGGGTCGCATACGAGCAGTACTTC.

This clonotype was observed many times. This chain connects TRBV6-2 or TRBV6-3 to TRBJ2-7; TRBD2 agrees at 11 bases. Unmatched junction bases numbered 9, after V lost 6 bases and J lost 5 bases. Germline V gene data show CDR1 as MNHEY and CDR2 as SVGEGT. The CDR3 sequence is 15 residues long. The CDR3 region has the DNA TGTGCCAGCAGCCTACTAGCGGGAGTAGTTCACGAGCAGTACTTC. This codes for CASSLLAGVVHEQYF.

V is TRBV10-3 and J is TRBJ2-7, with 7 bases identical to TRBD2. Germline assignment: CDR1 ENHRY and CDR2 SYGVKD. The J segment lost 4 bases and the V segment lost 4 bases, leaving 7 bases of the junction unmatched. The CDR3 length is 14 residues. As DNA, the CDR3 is TGTGCCATCAGTGCTGGCGGGGGAGCTTACGAGCAGTACTTC. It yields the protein CAISAGGGAYEQYF.

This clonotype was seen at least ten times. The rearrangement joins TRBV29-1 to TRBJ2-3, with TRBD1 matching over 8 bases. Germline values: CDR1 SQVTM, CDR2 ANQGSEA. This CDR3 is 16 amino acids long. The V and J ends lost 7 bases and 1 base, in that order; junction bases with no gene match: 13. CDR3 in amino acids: CSADLGQARGTDTQYF. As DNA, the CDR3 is TGCAGCGCCGATCTGGGACAGGCTAGGGGCACAGATACGCAGTATTTT.

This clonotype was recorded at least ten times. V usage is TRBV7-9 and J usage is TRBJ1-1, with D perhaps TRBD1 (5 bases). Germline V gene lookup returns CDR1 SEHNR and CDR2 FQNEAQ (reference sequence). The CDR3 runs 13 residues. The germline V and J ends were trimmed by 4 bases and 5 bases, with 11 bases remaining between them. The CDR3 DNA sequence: TGTGCCAGCAGCTCCCAGGGACTAACTGAAGCTTTCTTT. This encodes CASSSQGLTEAFF.

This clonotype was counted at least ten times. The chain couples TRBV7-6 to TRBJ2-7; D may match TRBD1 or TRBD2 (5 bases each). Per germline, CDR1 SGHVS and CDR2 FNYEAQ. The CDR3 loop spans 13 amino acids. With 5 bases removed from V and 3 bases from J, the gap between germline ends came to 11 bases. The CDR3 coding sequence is TGTGCCAGCAGCCCGGGACCCAACTACGAGCAGTACTTC. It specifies CASSPGPNYEQYF.

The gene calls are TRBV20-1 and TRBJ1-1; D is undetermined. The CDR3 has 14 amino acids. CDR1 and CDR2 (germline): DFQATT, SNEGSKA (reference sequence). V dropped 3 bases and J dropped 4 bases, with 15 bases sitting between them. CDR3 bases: TGCAGTGCTAGTCAACCCCCCCGGAGCACTGAAGCTTTCTTT. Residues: CSASQPPRSTEAFF.

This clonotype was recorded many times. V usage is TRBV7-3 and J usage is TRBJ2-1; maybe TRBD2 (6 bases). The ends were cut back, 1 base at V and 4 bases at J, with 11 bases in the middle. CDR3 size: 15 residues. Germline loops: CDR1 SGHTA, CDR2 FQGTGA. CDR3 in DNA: TGTGCCAGCAGCTTAAGGGACTCACTTTACAATGAGCAGTTCTTC. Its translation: CASSLRDSLYNEQFF. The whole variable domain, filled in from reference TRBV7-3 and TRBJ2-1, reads GAGVSQTPSNKVTEKGKYVELRCDPISGHTALYWYRQSLGQGPEFLIYFQGTGAADDSGLPNDRFFAVRPEGSVSTLKIQRTERGDSAVYLCASSLRDSLYNEQFFGPGTRLTVL.

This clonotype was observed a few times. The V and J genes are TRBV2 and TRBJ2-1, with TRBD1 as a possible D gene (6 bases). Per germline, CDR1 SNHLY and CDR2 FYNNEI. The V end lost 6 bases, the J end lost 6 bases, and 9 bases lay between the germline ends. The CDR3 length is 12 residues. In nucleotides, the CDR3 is TGTGCCAGCAGCACGGACAGCAATGAGCAGTTCTTC. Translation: CASSTDSNEQFF.

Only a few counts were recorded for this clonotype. The CDR3 spells CASSPGTGVGNTIYF. The CDR3 region has the DNA TGTGCCAGCAGCCCCGGGACAGGGGTTGGAAACACCATATATTTT. The rearrangement joins TRBV7-2 to TRBJ1-3, with 10 bases aligning to TRBD1. The germline V gene encodes CDR1 SGHTA and CDR2 FQGNSA. The junction had 4 bases not matched to a gene; V was cut back by 5 bases and J by 3 bases. CDR3 length: 15 residues.

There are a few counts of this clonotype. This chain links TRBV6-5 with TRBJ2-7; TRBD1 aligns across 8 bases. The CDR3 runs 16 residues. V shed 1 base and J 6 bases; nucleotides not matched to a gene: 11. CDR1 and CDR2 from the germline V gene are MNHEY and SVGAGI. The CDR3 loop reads CASSYWQGAGSAEQYF. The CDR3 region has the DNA TGTGCCAGCAGTTACTGGCAGGGGGCAGGGAGTGCCGAGCAGTACTTC.